These 15 T cell receptor beta chains originate from one sample sequenced in a study of blood T cell repertoires in COVID-19. Clones were read by immunoSEQ multiplex PCR, and TCRdb kept only the in-frame ones, dropping some. The top ten clones hold roughly 2% of a sample with approximately 200,000 clones, roughly 87% of them seen once. The specimen was peripheral blood. These receptors were taken from a man aged 35 to 55 with active or convalescent COVID-19.

The rearrangement uses TRBV10-2 and TRBJ2-3, with 8 bases that match TRBD2. Trimming removed 2 bases from V and 7 bases from J; junction bases left unmatched: 5. This CDR3 is built from 14 residues. Germline V lookup: CDR1 WSHSY, CDR2 SAAADI. CDR3 loop: CASSEAGRGNTQYF. CDR3 DNA sequence: TGCGCCAGCAGTGAGGCCGGGAGGGGTAATACGCAGTATTTT.

There are a few counts of this clone. The chain joins TRBV25-1 to TRBJ1-2; possible D gene TRBD1, 6 bases. The CDR3 has 15 amino acids. The germline V and J ends were trimmed by 3 bases and 3 bases, with 14 bases remaining between them. Germline V CDR1 and CDR2: MGHDK, SYGVNS. The chain's CDR3 is CASSDPGHIHYGYTF. As DNA, the CDR3 is TGTGCCAGCAGTGATCCGGGACACATCCACTATGGCTACACCTTC.

This chain connects TRBV27 to TRBJ1-2; TRBD1 matches at 9 bases. V lost 4 bases, J lost 4 bases, and 13 bases stayed unmatched. The germline gives CDR1 MNHEY, CDR2 SMNVEV (reference sequence). This CDR3 is 17 amino acids long. The CDR3 region is CASSSTGTGRRVYGYTF. CDR3 sequence (DNA): TGTGCCAGCAGTTCAACCGGGACAGGGCGGCGTGTCTATGGCTACACCTTC.

The gene calls are TRBV30 and TRBJ2-2; TRBD1 matches at 8 bases. Looked up from germline, CDR1 is GTSNPN and CDR2 is SVGIG (reference sequence). The junction had 7 bases not matched to a gene; V was cut back by 0 bases and J by 7 bases. CDR3 length: 15 residues. This CDR3 reads CAWSVPGGGGGELFF. The CDR3 nucleotides read TGTGCCTGGAGTGTTCCAGGGGGCGGTGGCGGGGAGCTGTTTTTT.

The genes are TRBV7-8 and TRBJ1-4; D is perhaps TRBD1 (5 bases). V was shortened by 2 bases and J by 8 bases, with 18 bases between the two germline ends. The CDR3 sequence is 16 residues long. Germline-derived CDR1 and CDR2 are SGHVS and FQNEAQ. The DNA of the CDR3 is TGTGCCAGCAGCTTAAACCCAGGGATGACGAAAGAAAAACTGTTTTTT. This translates into CASSLNPGMTKEKLFF.

The chain couples TRBV10-2 to TRBJ2-1; D is possibly TRBD1 (5 bases). Looked up from germline, CDR1 is WSHSY and CDR2 is SAAADI. Trimming removed 5 bases at V and 4 bases at J, with 9 bases between. This CDR3 has 13 residues. CDR3 loop: CASSFDRYNEQFF. In DNA, the CDR3 is TGCGCCAGCAGTTTCGACAGATACAATGAGCAGTTCTTC.

The chain recombines TRBV12-5 with TRBJ2-7; 9 positions agree with TRBD1. V was pared by 2 bases and J by 5 bases, with 10 bases of the junction left unmatched. CDR1 and CDR2 from the germline V gene are LGHNT and FRNRAP. There are 16 residues in the CDR3. The CDR3 loop is CASGLPTLGQGHEQYF. CDR3 nucleotides: TGTGCTAGTGGTTTGCCCACCCTAGGACAGGGGCACGAGCAGTACTTC.

V gene TRBV25-1 combines with J gene TRBJ2-2, with D perhaps matching TRBD1 (5 bases). Germline assignment: CDR1 MGHDK and CDR2 SYGVNS. This CDR3 region has 16 residues. Deletions cut 2 bases from V and 5 bases from J, with 15 bases between. The CDR3 reads CASSETGQGETGELFF. DNA for the CDR3: TGTGCCAGCAGTGAAACCGGCCAGGGTGAGACCGGGGAGCTGTTTTTT. Variable domain in full (rest from reference TRBV25-1 and TRBJ2-2): EADIYQTPRYLVIGTGKKITLECSQTMGHDKMYWYQQDPGMELHLIHYSYGVNSTEKGDLSSESTVSRIRTEHFPLTLESARPSHTSQYLCASSETGQGETGELFFGEGSRLTVL.

The rearrangement uses TRBV15 and TRBJ2-5; 8 bases agree with TRBD2. Germline lookup yields CDR1 LNHNV and CDR2 YYDKDF (reference sequence). J was trimmed by 5 bases and V by 0 bases; bases with no gene match: 5. The CDR3 has 15 amino acids. Here the CDR3 DNA reads TGTGCCACCAGCAGAGATCCGAGCGGGGGCGAGACCCAGTACTTC. It codes for CATSRDPSGGETQYF.

The rearrangement uses TRBV3-1 (or the pseudogene TRBV3-2) and TRBJ2-7; TRBD1 matches 10 bases. The germline V gene has CDR1 LGHDT and CDR2 YNNKEL (reference sequence). This CDR3 has 16 residues. Trimming at V came to 1 base and at J to 5 bases, leaving 8 bases not matched to a gene. Here the CDR3 reads CASSQGFSGTGDEQYF. Here the CDR3 DNA reads TGTGCCAGCAGCCAAGGCTTCTCCGGGACAGGGGACGAGCAGTACTTC.

The count of this clone is one. The chain carries TRBV9 and TRBJ2-1; D remains unclear. The CDR3 length is 13 residues. Trimming stripped 4 bases from V and 4 bases from J, with 9 bases between. Germline V gene sequence: CDR1 SGDLS, CDR2 YYNGEE. This CDR3 is CASSPSEYNEQFF. Written as DNA, the CDR3 is TGTGCCAGCAGCCCCTCTGAGTACAATGAGCAGTTCTTC.

The sample holds a few counts of this clone. The rearrangement uses TRBV4-1 and TRBJ1-2, with D unclear. Germline lookup yields CDR1 MGHRA and CDR2 YSYEKL. Trimming shortened V by 0 bases and J by 0 bases, and 11 bases separated the two germline ends. The CDR3 runs 16 residues. CDR3 residues: CASSQDHTVSNYGYTF. For the CDR3, the DNA is TGCGCCAGCAGCCAAGATCATACGGTATCTAACTATGGCTACACCTTC.

V usage is TRBV6-1 and J usage is TRBJ1-1; D may be TRBD1 (6 bases). Trimming cost V 2 bases and J 4 bases, with 11 bases left between them. The CDR3 runs to 14 residues. Germline CDR1 MNHNS, CDR2 SASEGT. Here the CDR3 reads CASSEKGGITEAFF. The CDR3 DNA reads TGTGCCAGCAGTGAAAAGGGGGGGATCACTGAAGCTTTCTTT.

In DNA form, the CDR3 reads TGCGCCAGCAGCTTAAGCGGGGGAGACTACGAGCAGTACTTC. This gives the protein CASSLSGGDYEQYF. This chain links TRBV5-1 with TRBJ2-7; 8 bases map to TRBD2. The CDR3 totals 14 residues. V was clipped by 2 bases and J by 3 bases; unmatched bases: 4. CDR1 SGHRS and CDR2 YFSETQ come from the germline V gene.

The chain combines TRBV5-1 with TRBJ2-1; 13 nucleotides align to TRBD2. The V gene's germline CDR1 is SGHRS and CDR2 YFSETQ. CDR3 length: 18 residues. The J segment lost 3 bases and the V segment lost 3 bases, leaving 9 bases of the junction unmatched. The CDR3 nucleotides are TGCGCCAGCAGCTACTACGGACTAGCGGGGGATAACTACAATGAGCAGTTCTTC. It translates to CASSYYGLAGDNYNEQFF.